The text below deals with one TCR beta chain. Its antigen is not identified. The V segment lost 5 bases and the J segment 10 bases; nucleotides outside the gene matches: 8. The CDR3 has 13 amino acids. Per germline, CDR1 SGHTA and CDR2 FQGTGA. This record belongs to a study of OX40 agonist ivuxolimab in advanced cancers. At the level of the study: Patients were 82.7% male with ages roughly 20 to 80, mean about 60. General observations from the study: Clonal expansion from baseline to week 6 occurred in both CD4+ and CD8+ T cells. Some nonresponders likewise displayed low normalized T-cell clonal expansion.

Data came from immunoSEQ multiplex PCR; TCRdb stores just in-frame clones and leaves some out. The repertoire holds about 81,000 clones, with around 89% as singletons. The sequence derives from an adult with an advanced solid tumor such as melanoma, head and neck, liver or kidney cancer. The sequenced sample was CD4+ or CD8+ T cells sorted from blood, obtained in a trial of the OX40 agonist ivuxolimab. The chain couples TRBV7-3 to TRBJ1-1; 9 positions match TRBD1. CDR3 loop: CASSPGQGMGAFF. The DNA of the CDR3 is TGTGCCAGCAGCCCAGGACAGGGGATGGGAGCTTTCTTT.